The 24 T cell receptor beta chains below come from one sample, sequenced in a study of CD8 T cells in ankylosing spondylitis. One entry per CDR3 protein, called by TCRdb with MiXCR from the 5' RACE reads. The sample includes approximately 440,000 distinct CDR3 sequences, roughly 18% of them seen just once. General study points: There was a TCR beta motif, made of roughly eight highly homologous variants, that appeared characteristic of ankylosing spondylitis blood.

These receptors' antigens are unknown. The sequenced sample consisted of blood, either unsorted or a sorted T cell fraction (not recorded which). All receptors come from a male donor with ankylosing spondylitis.

The chain is built from TRBV28 and TRBJ2-2; TRBD1 aligns across 7 bases. Germline CDR1 reads MDHEN; CDR2 reads SYDVKM. With 1 base clipped from V and 1 base from J, the junction kept 0 bases outside the gene matches. The CDR3 is 15 amino acids. The CDR3 DNA sequence: TGTGCCAGCAGTTTATCAGGGGGGAACACCGGGGAGCTGTTTTTT. It yields the protein CASSLSGGNTGELFF.

The chain recombines TRBV4-3 with TRBJ2-7, with TRBD2 matching 9 bases. Germline V lookup: CDR1 LGHNA, CDR2 YSLEER. Unmatched junction bases numbered 11, after V lost 2 bases and J lost 6 bases. The CDR3 extends over 16 amino acids. CDR3 sequence (DNA): TGCGCCAGCAGCCAAACTACCCCGGGACTAGCTTCCGAGCAGTACTTC. This gives the protein CASSQTTPGLASEQYF.

This clonotype was counted a few times. The genes are TRBV10-3 and TRBJ2-6; D perhaps matches TRBD1 (5 bases). The germline gives CDR1 ENHRY, CDR2 SYGVKD. Deletions cut 4 bases from V and 0 bases from J, with 7 bases between. CDR3 size: 15 residues. The CDR3 nucleotides are TGTGCCATCAGTGGTACAGGCTCTGGGGCCAACGTCCTGACTTTC. It specifies CAISGTGSGANVLTF.

CDR3 in DNA: TGCAGTGCCACCGGGACTAGCGGGCAGTTCTTC. Translation: CSATGTSGQFF. The chain couples TRBV20-1 to TRBJ2-1; 11 bases are a match to TRBD2. This CDR3 region has 11 residues. Germline CDR1 reads DFQATT; CDR2 reads SNEGSKA (reference sequence). Trimming at V came to 6 bases and at J to 12 bases, leaving 4 bases not matched to a gene.

The V and J genes are TRBV7-9 and TRBJ2-3; 9 bases align to TRBD1. The CDR3 spans 17 residues. The V segment lost 5 bases and the J segment 2 bases; nucleotides outside the gene matches: 11. Germline-derived CDR1 and CDR2 are SEHNR and FQNEAQ (reference sequence). The CDR3 spells CASSPTGTGSVTDTQYF. CDR3 DNA sequence: TGTGCCAGCAGCCCCACCGGGACAGGGTCCGTCACAGATACGCAGTATTTT.

The chain employs TRBV5-7 and TRBJ1-3; tentatively, D is TRBD1 (5 bases). TRBV5-7 is annotated as an ORF whose role is uncertain. V was pared by 2 bases and J by 2 bases, with 14 bases between. CDR3 length equals 16 residues. The CDR3 DNA reads TGTGCCAGCAGCTTTCGGATAGGGGCGGCTGGAAACACCATATATTTT. Its protein is CASSFRIGAAGNTIYF.

The CDR3 DNA sequence: TGCGCCAGCAGTCAATCGGGACTAGCGGGAGGCTACGAGCAGTACTTC. It specifies CASSQSGLAGGYEQYF. The chain joins TRBV23-1 to TRBJ2-7; TRBD2 aligns across 15 bases. TRBV23-1 is reported as an ORF; its role is uncertain. V trimming: 0 bases; J trimming: 3 bases; junction bases outside the gene matches: 0. CDR3 length: 16 residues.

The rearrangement uses TRBV5-5 and TRBJ1-5; D gene ambiguous. CDR1 and CDR2 from the germline V gene are SGHKS and YYEKEE (reference sequence). The CDR3 sequence is 16 residues long. V was pared by 2 bases and J by 6 bases, with 18 bases between. The CDR3 nucleotides read TGTGCCAGCAGCTTAACGTCAGCTCCGGGAAGTCAGCCCCAGCATTTT. Translating gives CASSLTSAPGSQPQHF.

The sample holds many counts of this clonotype. The chain joins TRBV5-1 to TRBJ1-1, with 9 bases fitting TRBD1. The germline V gene encodes CDR1 SGHRS and CDR2 YFSETQ. This CDR3 region has 15 residues. Trimming took 4 bases from V and 0 from J; bases not matched to a gene: 4. The CDR3 coding sequence is TGCGCCAGCAGCGTGACAGGGGGAATGAACACTGAAGCTTTCTTT. As protein: CASSVTGGMNTEAFF.

This chain uses TRBV5-1 with TRBJ1-5, with TRBD1 as a possible D gene (5 bases). V lost 4 bases and J lost 7, with 12 bases in between. The CDR3 consists of 13 residues. Germline CDR1 reads SGHRS; CDR2 reads YFSETQ. The CDR3 is CASSEGPGQPQHF. In DNA, the CDR3 is TGCGCCAGCAGCGAGGGGCCGGGACAGCCCCAGCATTTT.

This clonotype has only a few counts. In DNA form, the CDR3 reads TGTGCCAGCAGGGGACTAGCGGAGAACACCGGGGAGCTGTTTTTT. It encodes CASRGLAENTGELFF. The rearrangement links TRBV7-9 to TRBJ2-2, with 11 bases aligning to TRBD2. There are 15 residues in the CDR3. With 6 bases clipped from V and 1 base from J, the junction kept 1 base outside the gene matches. CDR1 and CDR2 from the germline V gene are SEHNR and FQNEAQ (reference sequence).

This rearrangement joins TRBV9 to TRBJ2-3; 11 bases map to TRBD2. V was pared by 4 bases and J by 4 bases, with 17 bases of the junction left unmatched. This CDR3 is 19 amino acids long. Germline V gene lookup returns CDR1 SGDLS and CDR2 YYNGEE. CDR3 coding DNA: TGTGCCAGCAGCCTAACCTCCGGGACTAGCGGCTCCCATGCAGATACGCAGTATTTT. It codes for CASSLTSGTSGSHADTQYF. The entire variable domain, with the rest obtained from reference TRBV9 and TRBJ2-3, is as follows: DSGVTQTPKHLITATGQRVTLRCSPRSGDLSVYWYQQSLDQGLQFLIQYYNGEERAKGNILERFSAQQFPDLHSELNLSSLELGDSALYFCASSLTSGTSGSHADTQYFGPGTRLTVL.

This clonotype was counted only a few times. This chain links TRBV20-1 with TRBJ1-1; 8 bases align to TRBD1. V shed 1 base and J 0 bases; nucleotides not matched to a gene: 16. The CDR3 contains 19 residues. Germline V gene data show CDR1 as DFQATT and CDR2 as SNEGSKA (reference sequence). CDR3 in amino acids: CSARGREIDRGGMNTEAFF. Written as DNA, the CDR3 is TGCAGTGCTAGAGGGAGGGAGATAGACAGGGGCGGAATGAACACTGAAGCTTTCTTT.

V gene TRBV7-8 combines with J gene TRBJ1-1, with D hard to call. CDR3 size: 13 residues. The V end was cut by 8 bases, the J end by 2 bases, with 12 bases between. CDR1 SGHVS and CDR2 FQNEAQ come from the germline V gene. The CDR3 bases are TGTGCCAGCCTCGGGAACGGTAACACTGAAGCTTTCTTT. Translating gives CASLGNGNTEAFF.

On this clonotype itself: Given a much more abundant clone one base away, this may be a read error. CDR3 region: CASSFENRNTETFF. The CDR3 coding sequence is TGCGCCAGCAGCTTTGAAAACAGGAACACTGAAACTTTCTTT. The V and J genes are TRBV5-1 and TRBJ1-1; tentatively, D is TRBD1 (5 bases). This CDR3 has 14 amino acids. Germline V lookup: CDR1 SGHRS, CDR2 YFSETQ.

The rearrangement links TRBV7-8 to TRBJ2-5, with D tentatively TRBD1 (5 bases). Trimming shortened V by 5 bases and J by 1 base, and 14 bases separated the two germline ends. This CDR3 contains 15 residues. Germline CDR1 is SGHVS and CDR2 is FQNEAQ. This CDR3 reads CASSPQTRAQETQYF. The CDR3 DNA follows: TGTGCCAGCAGCCCACAGACCAGGGCCCAAGAGACCCAGTACTTC.

The chain carries TRBV12-3 or TRBV12-4 and TRBJ1-6; D not resolved. This CDR3 spans 16 amino acids. Trimming stripped 6 bases from V and 9 bases from J, with 21 bases between. The CDR3 sequence: CASRLSGNIPSSPLHF. The CDR3 DNA is TGTGCCAGCAGGCTCTCCGGGAATATTCCAAGTTCACCCCTCCACTTT.

This clonotype was observed many times. V and J are TRBV7-2 and TRBJ2-1, with 8 nucleotides matching TRBD1. The CDR3 has 15 amino acids. The junction had 9 bases not matched to a gene; V was cut back by 3 bases and J by 8 bases. CDR1 is SGHTA and CDR2 is FQGNSA in the germline V gene. CDR3 nucleotide sequence: TGTGCCAGCAGCTTCTCGACCGGGACAGGTTATGAGCAGTTCTTC. As protein: CASSFSTGTGYEQFF.

This clonotype was seen only a few times. As DNA, the CDR3 is TGTGCCAGCAGTCCCTCAGTGGGCGGGGAGCTGTTTTTT. Amino acids: CASSPSVGGELFF. The chain has TRBV6-1 and TRBJ2-2; D unresolved. Germline loops: CDR1 MNHNS, CDR2 SASEGT. The CDR3 is 13 residues long. Trimming cost V 5 bases and J 7 bases, with 11 bases left between them.

V gene TRBV7-9 combines with J gene TRBJ1-1, with a possible D match to TRBD1 (6 bases). Trimming removed 5 bases from V and 0 bases from J, with 16 bases in between. Germline V gene lookup returns CDR1 SEHNR and CDR2 FQNEAQ (reference sequence). The CDR3 runs to 16 residues. CDR3 in DNA: TGTGCCAGCAGCCACGATCGGGGGGGCATGAACACTGAAGCTTTCTTT. This sequence encodes CASSHDRGGMNTEAFF.

This clonotype was counted many times. The rearrangement joins TRBV5-1 to TRBJ2-7, with 9 bases fitting TRBD1. Germline CDR1 is SGHRS and CDR2 is YFSETQ. The CDR3 length is 15 residues. Unmatched junction bases numbered 3, after V lost 0 bases and J lost 2 bases. The CDR3 sequence is CASSLEWTGAYEQYF. In DNA form, the CDR3 reads TGCGCCAGCAGCTTGGAGTGGACAGGGGCCTACGAGCAGTACTTC.

This clonotype was observed many times. The chain is built from TRBV5-1 and TRBJ2-1; possibly TRBD2 for D (6 bases). Deletions cut 0 bases from V and 7 bases from J, with 14 bases between. The CDR3 loop spans 15 amino acids. The V gene's germline CDR1 is SGHRS and CDR2 YFSETQ. In DNA, the CDR3 is TGCGCCAGCAGCTTGGTGGGGACTCCTGAAAATGAGCAGTTCTTC. This encodes CASSLVGTPENEQFF.

Only a few counts were recorded for this clonotype. The chain couples TRBV20-1 to TRBJ2-7; no clear D. Trimming removed 2 bases at V and 1 base at J, with 9 bases between. The CDR3 has 13 amino acids. The germline V gene encodes CDR1 DFQATT and CDR2 SNEGSKA (reference sequence). In nucleotides, the CDR3 is TGCAGTGCTAGACAGGCAGCATCCTACGAGCAGTACTTC. Its protein is CSARQAASYEQYF.

The chain combines TRBV5-1 with TRBJ2-1, with 7 nucleotides matching TRBD2. The CDR3 loop spans 17 amino acids. Germline CDR1 reads SGHRS; CDR2 reads YFSETQ. J gave up 0 bases and V 4 bases, and 10 bases lay outside the gene matches. CDR3 sequence reads: CASSGGERRSSYNEQFF. CDR3 in DNA: TGCGCCAGCAGCGGGGGGGAGCGCAGAAGCTCCTACAATGAGCAGTTCTTC.